The 21 T cell receptor beta chains in this list originate from one sample, sequenced in a study of blood T cells in healthy people across ages. It was with a sample-barcoded 5' primer and a J-beta primer mix that a second PCR of roughly 7 to 12 cycles was run. Via MiXCR, TCRdb re-called the 5' RACE reads, giving one row per CDR3 protein. The sample consists of 650,000 to 1,000,000 distinct CDR3 sequences, 30% to 45% of them appearing once. The sequenced sample was blood. These receptors were obtained from a man aged 18 to 29 in good health.

The V call is TRBV7-9, the J call TRBJ1-1; 8 bases match TRBD1. After removal of 6 bases from V and 1 base from J, the junction contained 10 bases not matched to a gene. Germline CDR1 reads SEHNR; CDR2 reads FQNEAQ (reference sequence). This CDR3 is built from 16 residues. As DNA, the CDR3 is TGTGCCAGCAGAGGACAGGGTAGAGTGGGGAACACTGAAGCTTTCTTT. It encodes CASRGQGRVGNTEAFF.

The chain links TRBV4-1 to TRBJ1-5; 8 positions agree with TRBD1. This CDR3 region has 14 residues. The V segment lost 8 bases and the J segment 3 bases; nucleotides outside the gene matches: 6. From germline, CDR1 is MGHRA and CDR2 YSYEKL. This CDR3 reads CASSQGDFNQPQHF. The CDR3 bases are TGCGCCAGCTCACAGGGGGACTTCAATCAGCCCCAGCATTTT.

There are a few counts of this clonotype. The chain joins TRBV5-1 to TRBJ1-2; the match to TRBD1 covers 7 bases. In germline, CDR1 is SGHRS, CDR2 YFSETQ. Losses at the gene ends were 4 bases for V and 5 bases for J; bases not matched to a gene: 14. This CDR3 has 16 residues. The chain's CDR3 is CASSRKDRDNVYGYTF. The DNA of the CDR3 is TGCGCCAGCAGCAGGAAAGACAGGGACAACGTTTATGGCTACACCTTC.

As DNA, the CDR3 is TGTGCCAGCAGCTTAGAGCAGGCGACCATCTCCTACGAGCAGTACTTC. This translates into CASSLEQATISYEQYF. The chain joins TRBV7-2 to TRBJ2-7; D uncertain. The CDR3 totals 16 residues. With 1 base removed from V and 0 bases from J, the gap between germline ends came to 13 bases. Germline V lookup: CDR1 SGHTA, CDR2 FQGNSA.

This clonotype was seen many times. This sequence joins TRBV14 and TRBJ2-1; D may be TRBD1 (5 bases). The germline V and J ends were trimmed by 5 bases and 4 bases, with 9 bases remaining between them. CDR1 is SGHDN, CDR2 FVKESK, per germline. The CDR3 runs 13 residues. CDR3 residues: CASSTHRYNEQFF. As DNA, the CDR3 is TGTGCCAGCAGCACCCACAGGTACAATGAGCAGTTCTTC.

Turning to this clonotype: The junction shows a germline mismatch at one end, possibly a read error. V gene TRBV3-1 combines with J gene TRBJ1-6, with D unclear. Germline V gene lookup returns CDR1 LGHDT and CDR2 YNNKEL (reference sequence). This CDR3 has 14 residues. DNA for the CDR3: TGTGCCAGCAGCCAAGTCCGGAGTAATTCACCCCCCCACTTT. Residues: CASSQVRSNSPPHF.

The chain couples TRBV6-5 to TRBJ2-7; D perhaps matches TRBD1 (5 bases). This CDR3 comprises 13 residues. Germline CDR1 reads MNHEY; CDR2 reads SVGAGI. Deletions cut 4 bases from V and 3 bases from J, with 10 bases between. CDR3 in DNA: TGTGCCAGCAGTTGGGGCAGGTACTACGAGCAGTACTTC. It encodes CASSWGRYYEQYF.

About this clonotype itself: One end of the junction is discordant with germline, which a read error may explain. This chain joins TRBV4-3 and TRBJ2-7; D could derive from TRBD1 or TRBD2 (5 bases each). CDR1 LGHNA and CDR2 YSLEER come from the germline V gene. The CDR3 runs to 16 residues. Here the CDR3 reads CVSSQFQAGSPYEQYF. The DNA of the CDR3 is TGCGTCAGCAGCCAATTTCAGGCAGGGAGTCCCTACGAACAGTACTTC.

This chain joins TRBV7-9 and TRBJ1-2, with 7 bases that match TRBD1. This CDR3 contains 16 residues. The ends lost 5 bases at V and 4 bases at J; junction bases unmatched: 13. Germline values: CDR1 SEHNR, CDR2 FQNEAQ (reference sequence). In DNA form, the CDR3 reads TGTGCCAGCAGCCCAGACAGGGAAAGGACTCGCTATGGCTACACCTTC. It specifies CASSPDRERTRYGYTF.

V usage is TRBV7-2 and J usage is TRBJ2-2, with 8 bases aligning to TRBD2. Germline V gene data show CDR1 as SGHTA and CDR2 as FQGNSA. The trim removed 4 bases at V and 4 bases at J, leaving 2 bases unmatched. The CDR3 runs to 14 residues. The CDR3 nucleotides read TGTGCCAGCAGCTCGGGGGGGGTCACCGGGGAGCTGTTTTTT. This codes for CASSSGGVTGELFF.

This clonotype was observed a handful of times. The chain uses TRBV20-1 and TRBJ1-2; D remains ambiguous. Germline V lookup: CDR1 DFQATT, CDR2 SNEGSKA (reference sequence). The CDR3 loop spans 15 amino acids. V lost 3 bases to trimming and J lost 5 bases, with 19 bases between them. CDR3 protein: CSASPFSDGGYGYTF. For the CDR3, the DNA is TGCAGTGCTAGCCCTTTTAGCGACGGCGGGTATGGCTACACCTTC.

This chain's CDR3 is CASSQVMTSGSNEQFF. The DNA of the CDR3 is TGTGCCAGCAGCCAAGTTATGACTAGCGGGAGCAATGAGCAGTTCTTC. This chain connects TRBV4-2 to TRBJ2-1; 12 bases map to TRBD2. The germline V gene has CDR1 LGHNA and CDR2 YNFKEQ. V shed 1 base and J 6 bases; nucleotides not matched to a gene: 4. The CDR3 length is 16 residues.

This chain joins TRBV20-1 and TRBJ2-5, with unresolved D. Trimming left V 3 bases short and J 4 bases short, with 15 bases between. Germline loops: CDR1 DFQATT, CDR2 SNEGSKA (reference sequence). CDR3 length: 14 residues. CDR3 coding DNA: TGCAGTGCTAGCCCATTTGGGGTTTCAGAGACCCAGTACTTC. Its protein product is CSASPFGVSETQYF.

The chain carries TRBV15 and TRBJ2-7; D is ambiguous. V lost 1 base and J lost 7, with 20 bases in between. This CDR3 spans 16 amino acids. In germline, CDR1 is LNHNV, CDR2 YYDKDF (reference sequence). CDR3 coding DNA: TGTGCCACCAGCAGAGGTGGAAGTCCCAGCTACAATGAGCAGTACTTC. Translating it yields CATSRGGSPSYNEQYF.

There are a few counts of this clonotype. The chain couples TRBV7-6 to TRBJ2-3, with unresolved D. This CDR3 is 12 amino acids long. Trimming left V 7 bases short and J 2 bases short, with 7 bases between. The germline V gene has CDR1 SGHVS and CDR2 FNYEAQ. The CDR3 bases are TGTGCCAGCAATGGGTACACAGATACGCAGTATTTT. The encoded protein is CASNGYTDTQYF.

The chain carries TRBV10-3 and TRBJ1-2, with TRBD1 identical over 10 bases. The length of the CDR3 is 16 residues. Germline V gene sequence: CDR1 ENHRY, CDR2 SYGVKD. J was trimmed by 4 bases and V by 0 bases; bases with no gene match: 5. The CDR3 DNA sequence: TGTGCCATCAGTGAGTCGGGGACAGGGGATAGCTATGGCTACACCTTC. Encoded protein: CAISESGTGDSYGYTF.

This clonotype was seen repeatedly, ten times or more. The chain couples TRBV10-3 to TRBJ2-7; TRBD2 aligns across 8 bases. This CDR3 contains 15 residues. CDR1 is ENHRY and CDR2 is SYGVKD in the germline V gene. Trimming cost V 3 bases and J 4 bases; bases outside gene matches: 8. CDR3 protein: CAISDPTAGGYEQYF. Written as DNA, the CDR3 is TGTGCCATCAGTGATCCCACGGCGGGGGGTTACGAGCAGTACTTC.

The chain joins TRBV20-1 to TRBJ2-1, with TRBD1 identical over 10 bases. This CDR3 spans 16 amino acids. The V and J ends lost 2 bases and 6 bases, in that order; junction bases with no gene match: 10. Germline loops: CDR1 DFQATT, CDR2 SNEGSKA (reference sequence). The CDR3 sequence is CSARLSGTGVFNEQFF. The CDR3 DNA is TGCAGTGCTAGACTGTCCGGGACAGGGGTGTTCAATGAGCAGTTCTTC.

The V and J genes are TRBV12-3 or TRBV12-4 and TRBJ1-2, with 8 nucleotides matching TRBD1. V shed 6 bases and J 8 bases; nucleotides not matched to a gene: 14. The CDR3 runs 15 residues. CDR3 coding DNA: TGTGCCAGCAGCCCTCCGACAGGGGAGCCAGACGGCTACACCTTC. Protein product: CASSPPTGEPDGYTF.

This clonotype was detected a few times. This chain links TRBV19 with TRBJ1-1; D remains ambiguous. Trimming cost V 3 bases and J 6 bases, with 5 bases left between them. Germline CDR1 reads LNHDA; CDR2 reads SQIVND (reference sequence). The CDR3 sequence is 11 residues long. CDR3 nucleotides: TGTGCCAGTAGTATTAGGGCTGAAGCTTTCTTT. Its translation is CASSIRAEAFF.

On this clonotype itself: This sequence may be a read error, since a much larger clone differs from it by one base. The chain carries TRBV10-3 and TRBJ2-5; D is ambiguous. V shed 10 bases and J shed 0 bases, with 9 bases lying between them. Germline V gene sequence: CDR1 ENHRY, CDR2 SYGVKD. The CDR3 contains 12 residues. The CDR3 region has the DNA TGTGCCAGCGAACAGTACCAAGAGACCCAGTACTTC. This gives the protein CASEQYQETQYF.